This T cell receptor (beta chain) comes out of a study of blood T cells in healthy people across ages. Study-level points and caveats: TCR beta diversity was tightly associated with the proportion of naive T cells. There were more naive CD4+ cells and higher diversity in long-lived donors than in aged donors.

V trimming: 6 bases; J trimming: 0 bases; junction bases outside the gene matches: 14. Germline V gives CDR1 DFQATT, CDR2 SNEGSKA (reference sequence). There are 16 residues in the CDR3. Collection of 8.5 to 10 milliliters of peripheral blood was performed for each donor. A second PCR, run for roughly 7 to 11 cycles, used a sample-barcoded 5' primer plus a J-beta primer mix. Any given sample supplied a minimum of 3 million CDR3-containing paired-end reads. Using its own MiXCR run on the 5' RACE reads, TCRdb lists one record per CDR3 protein. The sample includes around 2 million distinct CDR3 sequences, about two fifths of them seen just once. As regards this clonotype: Its antigen is not identified.

The sequenced sample consisted of blood. The chain is built from TRBV20-1 and TRBJ2-7; TRBD1 agrees at 7 bases. This TCR derives from a human donor in good health. The CDR3: CSAGKGDSPYSYEQYF. CDR3 nucleotides: TGCAGTGCGGGTAAGGGGGACAGCCCTTACTCCTACGAGCAGTACTTC.